This T cell receptor (beta chain) was captured by sequencing in a study of T cell clonotyping in hematopoietic cell transplantation. Study findings and constraints: Higher Inverse Simpson Index values in graft donor and pretransplant recipient predicted broader posttransplant TCR diversity. Without cell sorting, CD4 versus CD8 contributions remain unresolved. Few recipient clonotypes overlapped donors; over 95% were de novo at given depth. Recipient TCR diversity dropped after transplant; expanded clonotypes rose from day 30 to 180.

The table came from immunoSEQ multiplex PCR; TCRdb's copy has only in-frame clones and leaves some out. This table has 70,000 or so clones, 90% to 95% appearing once. As to this clone: Its antigen is still unknown.

The sample taken for sequencing was peripheral blood mononuclear cells. This clonotype was obtained from a man in his fifties or sixties in good health. Some clones in this sample may be carry-over from other donors' samples.

The CDR3 DNA sequence: TGTGCCAGCTTAGCTTTCTATGGCTACACCTTC. It is translated as CASLAFYGYTF. The chain carries TRBV6-1 and TRBJ1-2; D gene uncertain. The V end lost 8 bases, the J end lost 4 bases, and 8 bases lay between the germline ends. Germline V gene lookup returns CDR1 MNHNS and CDR2 SASEGT. The CDR3 sequence is 11 residues long.